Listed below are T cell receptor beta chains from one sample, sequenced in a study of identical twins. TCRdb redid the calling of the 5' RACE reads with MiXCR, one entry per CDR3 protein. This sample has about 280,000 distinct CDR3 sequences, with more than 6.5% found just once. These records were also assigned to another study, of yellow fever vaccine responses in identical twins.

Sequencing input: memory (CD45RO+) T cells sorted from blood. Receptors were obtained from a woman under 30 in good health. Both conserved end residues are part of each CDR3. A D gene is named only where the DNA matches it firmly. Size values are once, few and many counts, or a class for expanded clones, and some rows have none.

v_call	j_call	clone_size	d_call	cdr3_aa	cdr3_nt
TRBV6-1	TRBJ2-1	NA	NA	CASSEGERNEQFF	TGTGCCAGCAGTGAAGGGGAGCGCAATGAGCAGTTCTTC
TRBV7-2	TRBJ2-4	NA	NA	CASSTHGPRVGNIQYF	TGTGCCAGCAGCACCCACGGCCCGAGAGTCGGGAACATTCAGTACTTC
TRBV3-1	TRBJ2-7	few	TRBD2	CASSQDGLAGDEQYF	TGTGCCAGCAGCCAAGATGGACTAGCGGGAGACGAGCAGTACTTC
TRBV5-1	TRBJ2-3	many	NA	CASSLGQLYTDTQYF	TGCGCCAGCAGCTTGGGACAGCTATACACAGATACGCAGTATTTT
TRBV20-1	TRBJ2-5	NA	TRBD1	CSAAGGDESQYF	TGCAGTGCAGCAGGGGGCGATGAGTCCCAGTACTTC
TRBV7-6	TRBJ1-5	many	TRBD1	CASSQGQGRNQPQHF	TGTGCCAGCAGCCAAGGACAGGGCCGCAATCAGCCCCAGCATTTT
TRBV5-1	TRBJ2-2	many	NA	CASSFGQGGDTGELFF	TGCGCCAGCAGCTTCGGCCAGGGGGGAGACACCGGGGAGCTGTTTTTT
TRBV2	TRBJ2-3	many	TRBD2	CASSERSGGLTDTQYF	TGTGCCAGCAGTGAAAGGAGCGGGGGTTTGACAGATACGCAGTATTTT
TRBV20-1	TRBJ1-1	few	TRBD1	CSARGTGKGNTEAFF	TGCAGTGCTAGAGGGACAGGGAAGGGAAACACTGAAGCTTTCTTT
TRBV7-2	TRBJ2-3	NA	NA	CASRGTRSTDTQYF	TGTGCCAGCAGGGGAACGCGGAGCACAGATACGCAGTATTTT
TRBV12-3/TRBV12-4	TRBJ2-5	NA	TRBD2	CTSSMGLAGVGETQYF	TGTACCAGCAGTATGGGACTAGCGGGAGTCGGAGAGACCCAGTACTTC
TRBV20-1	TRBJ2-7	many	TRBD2	CSARWEGLNEQYF	TGCAGTGCTAGGTGGGAGGGCCTCAACGAGCAGTACTTC
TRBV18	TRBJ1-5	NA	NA	CASSPPNQDGNQPQHF	TGTGCCAGCTCACCACCGAACCAAGATGGCAATCAGCCCCAGCATTTT
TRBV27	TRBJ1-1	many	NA	CASPPGQKNTEAFF	TGTGCCAGCCCCCCCGGACAGAAGAACACTGAAGCTTTCTTT
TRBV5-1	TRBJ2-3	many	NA	CASSLDTGAGLNTQYF	TGCGCCAGCAGCTTGGATACAGGGGCTGGACTAAATACGCAGTATTTT
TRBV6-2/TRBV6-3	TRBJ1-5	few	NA	CASWGNGQVIHQPQHF	TGTGCCAGCTGGGGTAACGGTCAGGTAATACATCAGCCCCAGCATTTT
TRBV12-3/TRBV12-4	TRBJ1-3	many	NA	CATGDSGNTIYF	TGTGCCACCGGGGATTCTGGAAACACCATATATTTT
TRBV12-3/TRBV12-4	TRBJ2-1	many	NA	CASRTGTFYRYHEQFF	TGTGCCAGCAGGACCGGGACTTTCTATCGCTACCATGAGCAGTTCTTC
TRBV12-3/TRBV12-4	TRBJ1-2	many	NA	CASKRTAYGYTF	TGTGCCAGCAAACGGACAGCCTATGGCTACACCTTC
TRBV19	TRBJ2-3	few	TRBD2	CASRTSGGPDTQYF	TGTGCCTCACGAACTAGCGGGGGACCAGATACGCAGTATTTT
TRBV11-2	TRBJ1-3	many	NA	CASTYIIPGNTIYF	TGTGCCAGCACCTATATCATTCCTGGAAACACCATATATTTT
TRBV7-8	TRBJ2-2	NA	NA	CASSLADTYTGELFF	TGTGCCAGCAGCTTAGCGGACACCTACACCGGGGAGCTGTTTTTT
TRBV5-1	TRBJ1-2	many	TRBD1	CASSLDSVRDRFQKSYTF	TGCGCCAGCAGCTTGGATTCCGTCCGGGACAGGTTCCAGAAGAGTTACACCTTC
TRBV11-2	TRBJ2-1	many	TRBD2	CASSPRMVSGGLDNEQFF	TGTGCCAGCAGCCCGCGCATGGTGTCGGGGGGGCTTGACAATGAGCAGTTCTTC
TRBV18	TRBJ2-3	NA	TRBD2	CASSPRLAGDRDTQYF	TGTGCCAGCTCACCACGACTAGCGGGAGACAGGGATACGCAGTATTTT
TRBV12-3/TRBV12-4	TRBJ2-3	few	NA	CASSSTTEDTQYF	TGTGCCAGCAGTTCGACGACAGAGGATACGCAGTATTTT
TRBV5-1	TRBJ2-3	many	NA	CASSLRTETTDTQYF	TGCGCCAGCAGCTTACGGACTGAGACCACAGATACGCAGTATTTT
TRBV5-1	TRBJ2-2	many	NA	CASSARIDLSTGELFF	TGCGCCAGCAGTGCCCGGATCGATCTGAGCACCGGGGAGCTGTTTTTT
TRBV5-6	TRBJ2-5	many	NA	CASSLSWTGETQYF	TGTGCCAGCAGCCTGTCCTGGACTGGGGAGACCCAGTACTTC
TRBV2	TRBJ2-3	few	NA	CAFCPGSHFESTDTQYF	TGTGCCTTCTGCCCCGGGTCCCATTTTGAAAGCACAGATACGCAGTATTTT